This T cell receptor (beta chain) was captured in a study of T cells in Graves' hyperthyroidism and ophthalmopathy. This clonotype was seen many times. Germline loops: CDR1 SGHRS, CDR2 YFSETQ. V lost 1 base to trimming and J lost 2 bases; unmatched junction nucleotides: 12. CDR3 length: 18 residues. TCR beta CDR3 sequences were amplified from RNA transcripts. First-round RT-PCR targeting the TCR CDR3 was performed with the HTBI primer set. Using its own MiXCR run on the multiplex PCR reads, TCRdb lists one record per CDR3 protein. Among about 530,000 distinct CDR3 sequences listed, 17% were seen once. The chain recombines TRBV5-1 with TRBJ2-1; 7 nucleotides align to TRBD2. This TCR was sampled from a woman younger than 35 with Graves' ophthalmopathy. The sample consisted of blood. The CDR3 reads CASSLLGGGGPTYNEQFF. The CDR3 DNA follows: TGCGCCAGCAGCTTGCTTGGTGGGGGAGGGCCTACCTACAATGAGCAGTTCTTC.